This T cell receptor (beta chain) was sequenced during a study of monozygotic twins with cystic fibrosis. Sequencing was performed with immunoSEQ multiplex PCR; in TCRdb, only in-frame clones are kept and a portion is missing. The table lists tens of thousands of clones, over 80% of them singletons. V dropped 1 base and J dropped 4 bases, with 14 bases sitting between them. This CDR3 contains 16 residues. Germline V gene lookup returns CDR1 MDHEN and CDR2 SYDVKM. Sequencing was carried out using blood. The V gene is TRBV28, the J gene TRBJ1-5; no firm D call. The source is a boy between 2 and 10 years old with cystic fibrosis. As DNA, the CDR3 is TGTGCCAGCAGTTTATTCCCCAGACCGCTAAATCAGCCCCAGCATTTT. This codes for CASSLFPRPLNQPQHF.